This is a list of T cell receptor beta chains from one sample in a study of cytomegalovirus exposure and HLA in healthy donors. The data were produced by immunoSEQ multiplex PCR, yet TCRdb's version contains in-frame clones alone and is incomplete. The sample includes roughly 130,000 clones, roughly four fifths seen only once; the top ten take about 1.2%. The sequenced sample was PBMCs. The receptors come from a girl aged 2-10 years in good health and CMV-seronegative. The CDR3 runs from the conserved cysteine through the conserved F or W. Each record gives: CDR3 length, clone size, V gene, J gene, D gene, CDR3 protein, CDR3 DNA. A D gene is named only where the DNA matches it firmly. Rows may omit the clone size; those that give it use once, few, many or a size class.

len: 18
abundance: -
v_gene: TRBV7-8
j_gene: TRBJ2-5
d_gene: -
CDR3aa: CASSLEGVGTEAKETQYF
CDR3nt: TGTGCCAGCAGCTTAGAGGGGGTGGGCACTGAAGCCAAAGAGACCCAGTACTTC

len: 12
abundance: -
v_gene: TRBV10-3
j_gene: TRBJ2-7
d_gene: -
CDR3aa: CAISDGNYEQYF
CDR3nt: TGTGCCATCAGTGACGGCAACTACGAGCAGTACTTC

len: 14
abundance: -
v_gene: TRBV19
j_gene: TRBJ2-1
d_gene: -
CDR3aa: CASSRADYYNEQFF
CDR3nt: TGTGCCAGTAGTCGGGCAGACTACTACAATGAGCAGTTCTTC

len: 13
abundance: few
v_gene: TRBV5-1
j_gene: TRBJ2-1
d_gene: TRBD2
CDR3aa: CASRQREMNEQFF
CDR3nt: TGCGCCAGCAGGCAGCGGGAGATGAATGAGCAGTTCTTC

len: 16
abundance: -
v_gene: TRBV7-8
j_gene: TRBJ2-5
d_gene: TRBD2
CDR3aa: CASSSYSGGAGETQYF
CDR3nt: TGTGCCAGCAGCTCCTATAGCGGGGGGGCGGGTGAGACCCAGTACTTC

len: 14
abundance: -
v_gene: TRBV15
j_gene: TRBJ2-3
d_gene: TRBD1
CDR3aa: CATSRGQGADTQYF
CDR3nt: TGTGCCACCAGCAGGGGACAGGGAGCAGATACGCAGTATTTT

len: 12
abundance: -
v_gene: TRBV28
j_gene: TRBJ1-2
d_gene: -
CDR3aa: CASRYSDYGYTF
CDR3nt: TGTGCCAGTCGATATTCGGACTATGGCTACACCTTC

len: 14
abundance: -
v_gene: TRBV19
j_gene: TRBJ2-7
d_gene: TRBD1
CDR3aa: CASSPTQGSYEQYF
CDR3nt: TGTGCCAGTAGTCCAACACAGGGGTCCTACGAGCAGTACTTC

len: 18
abundance: -
v_gene: TRBV27
j_gene: TRBJ2-5
d_gene: TRBD1
CDR3aa: CASSLYSHRGAAGETQYF
CDR3nt: TGTGCCAGCAGTTTATACTCCCACAGGGGGGCGGCGGGGGAGACCCAGTACTTC

len: 15
abundance: -
v_gene: TRBV11-2
j_gene: TRBJ2-2
d_gene: -
CDR3aa: CASSLVGFQTGELFF
CDR3nt: TGTGCCAGCAGCTTAGTTGGCTTCCAAACCGGGGAGCTGTTTTTT

len: 15
abundance: -
v_gene: TRBV13
j_gene: TRBJ1-1
d_gene: TRBD1
CDR3aa: CASSLGRAGGREAFF
CDR3nt: TGTGCCAGCAGCTTAGGCCGGGCAGGGGGCAGAGAAGCTTTCTTT

len: 14
abundance: few
v_gene: TRBV2
j_gene: TRBJ1-1
d_gene: -
CDR3aa: CASSSSRVRTEAFF
CDR3nt: TGTGCCAGCAGCTCAAGCAGGGTTAGGACTGAAGCTTTCTTT

len: 16
abundance: -
v_gene: TRBV5-1
j_gene: TRBJ2-1
d_gene: TRBD2
CDR3aa: CASRTRTSGEFNEQFF
CDR3nt: TGCGCCAGCAGAACCAGGACTAGCGGGGAGTTCAATGAGCAGTTCTTC

len: 14
abundance: -
v_gene: TRBV7-6
j_gene: TRBJ1-4
d_gene: -
CDR3aa: CASSLTRTVEKLFF
CDR3nt: TGTGCCAGCAGCTTGACCAGGACAGTCGAAAAACTGTTTTTT

len: 13
abundance: -
v_gene: TRBV5-1
j_gene: TRBJ1-1
d_gene: -
CDR3aa: CASSYDRYTEAFF
CDR3nt: TGCGCCAGCAGCTATGACAGATACACTGAAGCTTTCTTT

len: 16
abundance: few
v_gene: TRBV5-1
j_gene: TRBJ2-3
d_gene: -
CDR3aa: CASSIFSGTPRDTQYF
CDR3nt: TGCGCCAGCAGCATTTTTTCCGGGACACCCCGAGATACGCAGTATTTT

len: 13
abundance: -
v_gene: TRBV5-6
j_gene: TRBJ2-7
d_gene: -
CDR3aa: CASSLAGGLEQYF
CDR3nt: TGTGCCAGCAGCTTGGCAGGCGGGTTAGAGCAGTACTTC

len: 13
abundance: -
v_gene: TRBV7-3
j_gene: TRBJ2-2
d_gene: -
CDR3aa: CASSTDSTGELFF
CDR3nt: TGTGCCAGCAGCACCGACAGCACCGGGGAGCTGTTTTTT

len: 16
abundance: -
v_gene: TRBV7-8
j_gene: TRBJ2-7
d_gene: TRBD1
CDR3aa: CASSYYATGGSYEQYF
CDR3nt: TGTGCCAGCAGCTACTACGCGACAGGGGGTTCCTACGAGCAGTACTTC

len: 13
abundance: -
v_gene: TRBV14
j_gene: TRBJ1-1
d_gene: TRBD1
CDR3aa: CASSQNRGTEAFF
CDR3nt: TGTGCCAGCAGCCAGAACAGGGGAACTGAAGCTTTCTTT

len: 16
abundance: few
v_gene: TRBV4-3
j_gene: TRBJ2-3
d_gene: -
CDR3aa: CASSQDNFGDTDTQYF
CDR3nt: TGCGCCAGCAGCCAAGATAACTTCGGGGACACAGATACGCAGTATTTT

len: 16
abundance: -
v_gene: TRBV30
j_gene: TRBJ1-3
d_gene: -
CDR3aa: CAWSNLDRSSGNTIYF
CDR3nt: TGTGCCTGGAGCAACCTAGACAGGAGCTCTGGAAACACCATATATTTT

len: 16
abundance: -
v_gene: TRBV4-2
j_gene: TRBJ1-2
d_gene: TRBD1
CDR3aa: CASSQAGTEPLYGYTF
CDR3nt: TGTGCCAGCAGCCAAGCCGGGACAGAGCCCCTCTATGGCTACACCTTC

len: 15
abundance: -
v_gene: TRBV6-5
j_gene: TRBJ2-7
d_gene: -
CDR3aa: CASSYFLAGPYEQYF
CDR3nt: TGTGCCAGCAGTTACTTCCTTGCAGGGCCCTACGAGCAGTACTTC

len: 15
abundance: once
v_gene: TRBV19
j_gene: TRBJ2-1
d_gene: TRBD1
CDR3aa: CASSVWDRGHNEQFF
CDR3nt: TGTGCCAGTAGTGTCTGGGACAGGGGGCACAATGAGCAGTTCTTC

len: 16
abundance: -
v_gene: TRBV5-1
j_gene: TRBJ2-3
d_gene: TRBD2
CDR3aa: CASSLGYGGGTDTQYF
CDR3nt: TGCGCCAGCAGCTTGGGGTACGGGGGGGGCACAGATACGCAGTATTTT

len: 15
abundance: once
v_gene: TRBV7-6
j_gene: TRBJ1-5
d_gene: -
CDR3aa: CASSVEEGFNQPQHF
CDR3nt: TGTGCCAGCAGCGTCGAGGAGGGCTTCAATCAGCCCCAGCATTTT